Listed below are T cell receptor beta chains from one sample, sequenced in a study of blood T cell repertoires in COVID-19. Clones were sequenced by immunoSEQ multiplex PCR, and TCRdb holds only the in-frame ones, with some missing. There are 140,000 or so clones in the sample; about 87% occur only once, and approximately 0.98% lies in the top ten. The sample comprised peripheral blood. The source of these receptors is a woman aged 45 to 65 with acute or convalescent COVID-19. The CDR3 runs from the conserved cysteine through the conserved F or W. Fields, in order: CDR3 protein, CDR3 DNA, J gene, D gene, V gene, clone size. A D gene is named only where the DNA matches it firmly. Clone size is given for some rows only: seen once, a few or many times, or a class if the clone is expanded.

cdr3_aa: CASTPLAGGFYEQYF; cdr3_nt: TGTGCCAGCACTCCTCTAGCGGGAGGCTTCTACGAGCAGTACTTC; j_call: TRBJ2-7; d_call: TRBD2; v_call: TRBV6-5; clone_size: NA
cdr3_aa: CASSPQVMNTEAFF; cdr3_nt: TGCGCCAGCAGCCCACAGGTCATGAACACTGAAGCTTTCTTT; j_call: TRBJ1-1; d_call: NA; v_call: TRBV5-1; clone_size: NA
cdr3_aa: CASSPTGSNQPQHF; cdr3_nt: TGTGCCAGCAGCCCGACAGGGAGCAATCAGCCCCAGCATTTT; j_call: TRBJ1-5; d_call: TRBD1; v_call: TRBV5-6; clone_size: NA
cdr3_aa: CASSLGPFYEQYF; cdr3_nt: TGCGCCAGCAGCTTGGGGCCCTTCTACGAGCAGTACTTC; j_call: TRBJ2-7; d_call: NA; v_call: TRBV5-1; clone_size: NA
cdr3_aa: CATSDSGTATYEQYF; cdr3_nt: TGTGCCACCAGTGATTCCGGGACAGCTACTTACGAGCAGTACTTC; j_call: TRBJ2-7; d_call: TRBD1; v_call: TRBV24-1; clone_size: NA
cdr3_aa: CASSDRGADTGELFF; cdr3_nt: TGTGCCAGCAGTGACAGGGGCGCGGACACCGGGGAGCTGTTTTTT; j_call: TRBJ2-2; d_call: NA; v_call: TRBV2; clone_size: NA
cdr3_aa: CASSLARGYNEQFF; cdr3_nt: TGTGCCAGCAGCTTGGCCAGGGGATACAATGAGCAGTTCTTC; j_call: TRBJ2-1; d_call: NA; v_call: TRBV5-8; clone_size: NA
cdr3_aa: CASSVGSDYGYTF; cdr3_nt: TGTGCCAGCAGCGTAGGCTCGGACTATGGCTACACCTTC; j_call: TRBJ1-2; d_call: NA; v_call: TRBV9; clone_size: NA
cdr3_aa: CASSVQPGESSGYTF; cdr3_nt: TGTGCCAGCAGTGTTCAGCCAGGGGAGAGCTCTGGCTACACCTTC; j_call: TRBJ1-2; d_call: NA; v_call: TRBV2; clone_size: NA
cdr3_aa: CASSYQTTNTEAFF; cdr3_nt: TGTGCCAGCAGTTACCAGACAACGAACACTGAAGCTTTCTTT; j_call: TRBJ1-1; d_call: NA; v_call: TRBV6-6; clone_size: NA
cdr3_aa: CASSPRGHTDTQYF; cdr3_nt: TGTGCCAGCTCACCAAGAGGGCACACAGATACGCAGTATTTT; j_call: TRBJ2-3; d_call: NA; v_call: TRBV18; clone_size: NA
cdr3_aa: CASSRVGSGSYNEQFF; cdr3_nt: TGTGCCAGCAGCCGCGTAGGGAGCGGGTCCTACAATGAGCAGTTCTTC; j_call: TRBJ2-1; d_call: NA; v_call: TRBV11-3; clone_size: NA
cdr3_aa: CASSIDPTSGRRTQYF; cdr3_nt: TGTGCCAGTAGTATAGATCCGACTAGCGGGAGAAGGACGCAGTATTTT; j_call: TRBJ2-3; d_call: TRBD2; v_call: TRBV19; clone_size: few
cdr3_aa: CASSGLAGNEQFF; cdr3_nt: TGTGCCAGCAGTGGACTAGCGGGAAATGAGCAGTTCTTC; j_call: TRBJ2-1; d_call: TRBD2; v_call: TRBV12-3/TRBV12-4; clone_size: NA
cdr3_aa: CASSLEFGGEYGYTF; cdr3_nt: TGTGCCAGCAGCTTAGAGTTTGGGGGGGAATATGGCTACACCTTC; j_call: TRBJ1-2; d_call: NA; v_call: TRBV7-9; clone_size: NA
cdr3_aa: CASSHVAGEAHEQYF; cdr3_nt: TGTGCCAGCAGCCACGTAGCGGGAGAGGCCCACGAGCAGTACTTC; j_call: TRBJ2-7; d_call: TRBD2; v_call: TRBV11-2; clone_size: NA
cdr3_aa: CASSYGGQGTEAFF; cdr3_nt: TGTGCCAGCAGTTACGGTGGGCAGGGGACTGAAGCTTTCTTT; j_call: TRBJ1-1; d_call: NA; v_call: TRBV6-5; clone_size: NA
cdr3_aa: CASSRGVSVEQYF; cdr3_nt: TGTGCCAGCAGCCGGGGGGTTAGCGTCGAGCAGTACTTC; j_call: TRBJ2-7; d_call: NA; v_call: TRBV3-1/TRBV3-2; clone_size: NA
cdr3_aa: CATSDLGRTRAGGYEQYF; cdr3_nt: TGTGCCACCAGTGATTTGGGCCGGACTAGAGCGGGAGGCTACGAGCAGTACTTC; j_call: TRBJ2-7; d_call: TRBD2; v_call: TRBV24-1; clone_size: NA
cdr3_aa: CASSAGGVGEQYF; cdr3_nt: TGTGCCAGCAGCGCGGGAGGGGTTGGGGAGCAGTACTTC; j_call: TRBJ2-7; d_call: TRBD2; v_call: TRBV9; clone_size: once
cdr3_aa: CASSSTGGGNTIYF; cdr3_nt: TGTGCCAGCAGCTCGACAGGGGGCGGAAACACCATATATTTT; j_call: TRBJ1-3; d_call: TRBD1; v_call: TRBV7-3; clone_size: NA
cdr3_aa: CASSLERTGGSNQPQHF; cdr3_nt: TGTGCCAGCAGCTTAGAAAGGACAGGGGGGAGCAATCAGCCCCAGCATTTT; j_call: TRBJ1-5; d_call: TRBD1; v_call: TRBV7-8; clone_size: NA
cdr3_aa: CASGLDRGPYEQYF; cdr3_nt: TGTGCTAGTGGTTTGGACAGGGGACCCTACGAGCAGTACTTC; j_call: TRBJ2-7; d_call: TRBD1; v_call: TRBV12-5; clone_size: NA
cdr3_aa: CASSRRGGGAVTHEQYF; cdr3_nt: TGTGCCAGCAGCAGACGGGGCGGGGGGGCCGTTACTCACGAGCAGTACTTC; j_call: TRBJ2-7; d_call: TRBD2; v_call: TRBV7-6; clone_size: NA
cdr3_aa: CAISEPNRGSYEQYF; cdr3_nt: TGTGCCATCAGTGAGCCGAACAGGGGCTCCTACGAGCAGTACTTC; j_call: TRBJ2-7; d_call: TRBD1; v_call: TRBV10-3; clone_size: few
cdr3_aa: CASSLGGGEHYGYTF; cdr3_nt: TGTGCCAGCAGCTTAGGCGGGGGCGAGCACTATGGCTACACCTTC; j_call: TRBJ1-2; d_call: NA; v_call: TRBV7-2; clone_size: few
cdr3_aa: CASSGGNNQPQHF; cdr3_nt: TGTGCCAGCAGTGGGGGGAACAATCAGCCCCAGCATTTT; j_call: TRBJ1-5; d_call: NA; v_call: TRBV27; clone_size: NA
cdr3_aa: CASTFGAGTNTGELFF; cdr3_nt: TGTGCCAGCACCTTTGGGGCGGGAACGAACACCGGGGAGCTGTTTTTT; j_call: TRBJ2-2; d_call: NA; v_call: TRBV27; clone_size: NA
cdr3_aa: CATSRDLSGADTQYF; cdr3_nt: TGTGCCACCAGCAGAGATCTCTCAGGGGCAGATACGCAGTATTTT; j_call: TRBJ2-3; d_call: NA; v_call: TRBV15; clone_size: NA
cdr3_aa: CASSQDYGEGYTF; cdr3_nt: TGTGCCAGCAGCCAAGATTATGGGGAGGGCTACACCTTC; j_call: TRBJ1-2; d_call: NA; v_call: TRBV4-2; clone_size: NA
cdr3_aa: CASIPRQGGPHGYTF; cdr3_nt: TGTGCCAGTATACCCAGACAGGGGGGCCCCCATGGCTACACCTTC; j_call: TRBJ1-2; d_call: TRBD1; v_call: TRBV19; clone_size: once
cdr3_aa: CASSQVGDTNTGELFF; cdr3_nt: TGTGCCAGCAGCCAAGTAGGGGACACGAACACCGGGGAGCTGTTTTTT; j_call: TRBJ2-2; d_call: NA; v_call: TRBV3-1/TRBV3-2; clone_size: NA
cdr3_aa: CASSIGTGVITKNIQYF; cdr3_nt: TGTGCCAGCAGTATCGGGACAGGGGTTATCACCAAAAACATTCAGTACTTC; j_call: TRBJ2-4; d_call: TRBD1; v_call: TRBV28; clone_size: NA
cdr3_aa: CACLGDRGVGYTF; cdr3_nt: TGTGCCTGCCTCGGGGACAGGGGAGTGGGCTACACCTTC; j_call: TRBJ1-2; d_call: TRBD1; v_call: TRBV30; clone_size: NA
cdr3_aa: CASRSGQGFVRGYTF; cdr3_nt: TGTGCAAGTCGCTCCGGACAGGGGTTTGTGAGGGGCTACACCTTC; j_call: TRBJ1-2; d_call: NA; v_call: TRBV12-2; clone_size: once
cdr3_aa: CASSYLVQGVGELFF; cdr3_nt: TGTGCCAGCAGCTACCTCGTACAGGGTGTCGGGGAGCTGTTTTTT; j_call: TRBJ2-2; d_call: NA; v_call: TRBV11-3; clone_size: NA
cdr3_aa: CATSDLGTGGKAFF; cdr3_nt: TGTGCCACCAGTGATTTAGGGACAGGGGGCAAAGCTTTCTTT; j_call: TRBJ1-1; d_call: TRBD1; v_call: TRBV24-1; clone_size: NA
cdr3_aa: CASSPPGHSTDTQYF; cdr3_nt: TGTGCCAGCTCACCACCGGGACATAGCACAGATACGCAGTATTTT; j_call: TRBJ2-3; d_call: NA; v_call: TRBV18; clone_size: once
cdr3_aa: CASSLQGGNTEAFF; cdr3_nt: TGTGCCAGCAGCCTGCAGGGGGGGAACACTGAAGCTTTCTTT; j_call: TRBJ1-1; d_call: TRBD1; v_call: TRBV7-9; clone_size: NA
cdr3_aa: CASSLPGGSFSGNTIYF; cdr3_nt: TGTGCCAGCAGCTTACCGGGGGGCTCCTTCTCTGGAAACACCATATATTTT; j_call: TRBJ1-3; d_call: NA; v_call: TRBV7-9; clone_size: NA
cdr3_aa: CASSQPNQGNYGYTF; cdr3_nt: TGTGCCAGCAGCCAACCGAACCAGGGGAACTATGGCTACACCTTC; j_call: TRBJ1-2; d_call: NA; v_call: TRBV4-2; clone_size: NA
cdr3_aa: CASRFAGRNTEAFF; cdr3_nt: TGTGCCAGCCGCTTCGCGGGGAGGAACACTGAAGCTTTCTTT; j_call: TRBJ1-1; d_call: NA; v_call: TRBV19; clone_size: many
cdr3_aa: CASSSSGESSYNEQFF; cdr3_nt: TGTGCCAGCAGTTCTAGCGGGGAGAGCTCCTACAATGAGCAGTTCTTC; j_call: TRBJ2-1; d_call: TRBD2; v_call: TRBV28; clone_size: NA
cdr3_aa: CASSSLSRGRPGELFF; cdr3_nt: TGTGCCAGCAGCTCCCTTTCGAGGGGGCGTCCCGGGGAGCTGTTTTTT; j_call: TRBJ2-2; d_call: TRBD1; v_call: TRBV7-6; clone_size: NA
cdr3_aa: CASSDLGLKTNGYTF; cdr3_nt: TGTGCCAGCAGTGATCTCGGACTCAAAACGAATGGCTACACCTTC; j_call: TRBJ1-2; d_call: NA; v_call: TRBV25-1; clone_size: NA
cdr3_aa: CSVVTLHLQTEAFF; cdr3_nt: TGCAGCGTTGTAACCCTACACCTACAGACTGAAGCTTTCTTT; j_call: TRBJ1-1; d_call: NA; v_call: TRBV29-1; clone_size: NA
cdr3_aa: CASSLVAGGDYEQYF; cdr3_nt: TGTGCCAGCAGCTTAGTAGCGGGAGGTGACTACGAGCAGTACTTC; j_call: TRBJ2-7; d_call: TRBD2; v_call: TRBV7-3; clone_size: NA
cdr3_aa: CADAPGAKNIQYF; cdr3_nt: TGTGCCGATGCCCCGGGAGCCAAAAACATTCAGTACTTC; j_call: TRBJ2-4; d_call: NA; v_call: TRBV6-5; clone_size: once
cdr3_aa: CASTWTSGGYEQYF; cdr3_nt: TGTGCCAGCACCTGGACTAGCGGGGGCTACGAGCAGTACTTC; j_call: TRBJ2-7; d_call: TRBD2; v_call: TRBV6-5; clone_size: NA